One sample yielded the 12 T cell receptor beta chains listed below, sequenced in a study of regulatory T cells in long-lasting Graves disease. The time point here: newly diagnosed GD, antithyroid drugs for less than 3 months. After RNA was extracted from PBMCs, the TCR library was made from it. Assembly of TCR beta libraries relied on iRepertoire HTBI primers together with Arm-PCR of CDR3 regions. TCRdb itself ran the multiplex PCR reads through MiXCR, one entry per CDR3 protein. The sample has hundreds of thousands of distinct CDR3 sequences; 18% are singletons. This sample comprised peripheral blood mononuclear cells (PBMCs), obtained at new diagnosis, from a patient treated with antithyroid drugs. The source is a female donor with Graves disease.

This clonotype was seen at least ten times. The V gene is TRBV18, the J gene TRBJ2-3; TRBD2 aligns across 11 bases. J was trimmed by 3 bases and V by 3 bases; bases with no gene match: 5. Germline V lookup: CDR1 KGHSH, CDR2 LQKENI. The CDR3 covers 16 residues. The CDR3 region is CASSPDSSGRTDTQYF. The CDR3 DNA sequence: TGTGCCAGCTCACCTGACTCTAGCGGGAGGACAGATACGCAGTATTTT.

The chain uses TRBV30 and TRBJ1-2; TRBD1 matches 7 bases. CDR1 and CDR2 from the germline V gene are GTSNPN and SVGIG (reference sequence). The ends lost 4 bases at V and 5 bases at J; junction bases unmatched: 10. This CDR3 contains 14 residues. As DNA, the CDR3 is TGTGCCTGGACCACGGGGGCAGGGGGTTATGGCTACACCTTC. Protein sequence: CAWTTGAGGYGYTF.

This clonotype was detected a few times. This chain joins TRBV19 and TRBJ2-1; 10 positions match TRBD1. The V gene end was trimmed by 2 bases and the J gene end by 3 bases; junction bases not matched to a gene: 4. CDR3 length: 16 residues. Germline CDR1 reads LNHDA; CDR2 reads SQIVND (reference sequence). CDR3 nucleotides: TGTGCCAGTAGTATAACGGGGACAGGGGTCTACAATGAGCAGTTCTTC. It translates to CASSITGTGVYNEQFF.

The chain is built from TRBV7-9 and TRBJ2-3; 9 bases match TRBD2. The germline gives CDR1 SEHNR, CDR2 FQNEAQ (reference sequence). The CDR3 is made up of 16 amino acids. Germline trimming cut 3 bases from V and 3 bases from J; bases unmatched to any gene: 7. CDR3 protein: CASSLALAGLTDTQYF. Here the CDR3 DNA reads TGTGCCAGCAGCTTGGCACTAGCGGGTTTGACAGATACGCAGTATTTT. The variable domain in full, completed from reference TRBV7-9 and TRBJ2-3, reads DTGVSQNPRHKITKRGQNVTFRCDPISEHNRLYWYRQTLGQGPEFLTYFQNEAQLEKSRLLSDRFSAERPKGSFSTLEIQRTEQGDSAMYLCASSLALAGLTDTQYFGPGTRLTVL.

This clonotype showed up many times. The gene calls are TRBV28 and TRBJ1-5, with D tentatively TRBD1 (5 bases). The V end lost 2 bases, the J end lost 6 bases, and 14 bases lay between the germline ends. The germline gives CDR1 MDHEN, CDR2 SYDVKM. The CDR3 totals 15 residues. The chain's CDR3 is CASSLIRQGSQPQHF. CDR3 sequence (DNA): TGTGCCAGCAGTTTAATTCGGCAGGGCAGTCAGCCCCAGCATTTT.

As concerns this clonotype: One base away lies a much larger clone, so this may be a sequencing read error. Written as DNA, the CDR3 is TGTGCCAGCAGCTCCCCGGGGACACAAGGGATTTATGGCCACACCTTC. Encoded protein: CASSSPGTQGIYGHTF. The gene calls are TRBV5-5 and TRBJ1-2, with D perhaps matching TRBD1 (6 bases). The V gene's germline CDR1 is SGHKS and CDR2 YYEKEE (reference sequence). The CDR3 runs to 16 residues.

This clonotype was counted many times. V gene TRBV30 combines with J gene TRBJ2-1; a possible D gene is TRBD2 (7 bases). The CDR3 has 15 amino acids. Germline-derived CDR1 and CDR2 are GTSNPN and SVGIG (reference sequence). Trimming left V 4 bases short and J 7 bases short, with 20 bases between. The CDR3 nucleotides read TGTGCCTGGATCCGGGGCGGGAGAAGGGGGAATGAGCAGTTCTTC. Protein product: CAWIRGGRRGNEQFF. Complete variable domain (other parts from reference TRBV30 and TRBJ2-1): SQTIHQWPATLVQPVGSPLSLECTVEGTSNPNLYWYRQAAGRGLQLLFYSVGIGQISSEVPQNLSASRPQDRQFILSSKKLLLSDSGFYLCAWIRGGRRGNEQFFGPGTRLTVL.

Concerning this clonotype: It differs at one base from a far larger clone, so likely a read error. This chain connects TRBV27 to TRBJ2-5, with 8 bases matching TRBD2. The end of the DNA aligns better with TRBJ2-7, so the J call may be wrong. Germline V lookup: CDR1 MNHEY, CDR2 SMNVEV (reference sequence). The length of the CDR3 is 16 residues. This CDR3 is CASSSEFPGLGYEQYF. Here the CDR3 DNA reads TGTGCCAGCAGTTCAGAGTTTCCGGGACTAGGCTACGAGCAGTACTTC.

Only a few counts were recorded for this clonotype. V is TRBV20-1 and J is TRBJ2-1; 9 nucleotides line up with TRBD1. V shed 7 bases and J 4 bases; nucleotides not matched to a gene: 11. Germline CDR1 reads DFQATT; CDR2 reads SNEGSKA (reference sequence). The CDR3 is 15 residues long. CDR3 nucleotides: TGCAGTGTTCCCCACCGGGACAGGGTTTACAATGAGCAGTTCTTC. Translation: CSVPHRDRVYNEQFF.

This clonotype showed up many times. The chain is built from TRBV2 and TRBJ2-2, with 9 bases lining up with TRBD2. The CDR3 totals 16 residues. Trimming cost V 6 bases and J 2 bases; bases outside gene matches: 7. Germline lookup yields CDR1 SNHLY and CDR2 FYNNEI. CDR3 DNA sequence: TGTGCCAGCAGCCCCCGGCTAGCGGGAAACACCGGGGAGCTGTTTTTT. Its protein product is CASSPRLAGNTGELFF.

This clonotype was observed at least ten times. The rearrangement uses TRBV12-3 or TRBV12-4 and TRBJ1-6; perhaps TRBD1 as D (5 bases). V was shortened by 3 bases and J by 5 bases, with 14 bases between the two germline ends. The CDR3 runs to 16 residues. CDR3 loop: CASSFRGFYNNSPLHF. The CDR3 DNA sequence: TGTGCCAGCAGTTTTAGGGGCTTTTATAATAATTCACCCCTCCACTTT.

This clonotype turned up a few times. The gene calls are TRBV5-8 and TRBJ2-3, with 7 nucleotides matching TRBD2. CDR1 and CDR2 (germline): SGHTS, YDEGEE. V was clipped by 1 base and J by 1 base; unmatched bases: 6. The CDR3 contains 16 residues. The CDR3: CASSLLGREGTDTQYF. The DNA for the CDR3 is TGTGCCAGCAGCTTGTTGGGACGGGAGGGCACAGATACGCAGTATTTT.